The present entry profiles one T cell receptor (beta chain) with its context. This clonotype was observed at least ten times. Its antigen remains unidentified. The sample holds no much larger clone one base away, and base qualities are not on file. The sample originates from a study of T cells after yellow fever vaccination (dated by TCRdb to between 2019 and 2020). Describing the broader study: The SMART-Seq v4 Ultra Low Input RNA kit was used to prepare libraries from fractions with low cell numbers. Two healthy male donors, one aged 18 to 30 and one aged 30 to 40 years, were included in the cohort. To track T-cell clones before and after primary and booster YFV17D yellow fever vaccination, bulk TCR alpha and beta repertoires were sequenced longitudinally. Blood was drawn at multiple timepoints before and after primary and secondary immunization, with bulk PBMC replicates and cell subsets isolated. General study outcomes and caveats: Compared with the primary T-cell response, the secondary T-cell response was weaker but faster, peaking on day 5 rather than day 15. A small fraction of clonotypes showed up in both the CD4 and CD8 compartments, probably as a result of convergent recombination. Computational filtering was required because FACS-sorted repertoires could contain abundant contaminating clonotypes from the bulk population. Because only a couple of donors were included in the study, the extent to which the findings can be generalized is limited. After the booster, most of the clones that had expanded following primary vaccination were detected again (around 95% of CD4 and roughly 88% of CD8), which suggests that memory was broadly maintained.

According to the germline V gene, CDR1 reads SNHLY and CDR2 reads FYNNEI. V is pared back by 1 base and J by 5 bases, with 7 bases lying between the germline termini. Counted from cysteine to phenylalanine, this CDR3 has 13 amino acids. Just CDR3 DNA is preserved here, 39 bases in frame from base 1. What the treatment or condition label conveys for this sample: live attenuated yellow fever vaccine strain. Two biological replicates of bulk PBMCs were collected at each blood-draw timepoint. PBMCs were isolated from peripheral blood using a standard Ficoll-Paque protocol. RNA was extracted with TriZol from bulk PBMCs, CD4 and CD8 fractions, and dextramer-positive and dextramer-negative fractions. TCR cDNA was made using 5'RACE template switching, a step that added a universal primer site and unique molecular identifiers. Priming for cDNA synthesis came from both the TCR alpha and TCR beta constant segments. Libraries were amplified in two PCR steps, with sample barcodes and sequencing adapters added in the second step. Sequencing of libraries was done on Illumina HiSeq 2500 (2x100 bp) or NovaSeq (2x150 bp). The authors processed their data as follows. Reads were demultiplexed and collapsed into UMI consensus sequences with MIGEC, and V(D)J alignment was performed with MiXCR. Vaccine-responding clonotypes were identified with edgeR using replicate PBMC samples, with FDR below 0.01 and a log2 fold change above 5 up to day 15 being required. Bulk clonotypes were assigned CD4 or CD8 identity according to which sequenced CD4 or CD8 repertoire held them at higher abundance. The public sequencing data were trimmed at Q25 with fastp and processed into clonotypes with MiXCR by TCRdb, which kept only in-frame beta chains. Each CDR3 protein gets just one entry, which takes the most common genes and DNA from the rows behind it. These V and J calls are TCRdb output, not the study's own analysis. The sample profile shows about 580,000 distinct CDR3 sequences; roughly a sixth of them were found once. The biggest ten clones account for 15% to 20% of the sample.

The chain is made from TRBV2 and TRBJ2-3; TRBD2 is perhaps the D gene, given 5 matching bases. Sequencing was performed on PBMCs, taken less than 6 days after the first yellow fever vaccination. This clonotype originated in a man between 18 and 35 years old who received the YFV17D yellow fever vaccine. The CDR3 reads as follows: CASSEDRGDTQYF. The DNA sequence is given as TGTGCCAGCAGTGAAGATCGGGGAGATACGCAGTATTTT.